A selection of T cell receptor beta chains follows, all from one sample in a study of blood T cells in healthy people across ages. TCRdb re-derived calls from the 5' RACE reads in MiXCR, one entry per CDR3 protein. Of about 760,000 distinct CDR3 sequences in the sample, 56% were seen once. Material for sequencing was blood. The receptors derive from a man aged 40-55 years in good health. The CDR3 runs from the conserved cysteine through the conserved F or W. The D gene is left open where the match is weak. Clone size is stated in some rows and not others, as once, few, many or a class when expanded.

>.|TRBV15|.|TRBJ1-4
TGTGCCACAAAAAATACAGGGAATGAAAAACTGTTTTTT
CATKNTGNEKLFF
>.|TRBV10-3|.|TRBJ1-2
TGTGCCATCAGTGGCTCCGGGACTTCTTATGGCTACACCTTC
CAISGSGTSYGYTF
>.|TRBV6-2/TRBV6-3|.|TRBJ2-1
TGTGCCAGCAGGAATCTAGCGCGAGCTTACAATGAGCAGTTCTTC
CASRNLARAYNEQFF
>few|TRBV15|.|TRBJ2-3
TGTGCCACCAGCGCCCGCACAGATACGCAGTATTTT
CATSARTDTQYF
>few|TRBV18|.|TRBJ2-5
TGTGCCAGCTCAAATAAAGAGACCCAGTACTTC
CASSNKETQYF
>few|TRBV5-4|.|TRBJ2-4
TGTGCCAGCAGCTTGGTTGGGGAAACCTTAGCCAAAAACATTCAGTACTTC
CASSLVGETLAKNIQYF
>.|TRBV15|TRBD1|TRBJ2-5
TGTGCCACCAGCATTAAAGCGGGACAGGGGTTGGAGACCCAGTACTTC
CATSIKAGQGLETQYF
>.|TRBV6-1|TRBD2|TRBJ2-5
TGTGCCAGCAGTGAAGCGGGACTAGCGGGAGAGACCCAGTACTTC
CASSEAGLAGETQYF
>few|TRBV7-9|.|TRBJ2-4
TGTGCCAGCAGCTTACCACGAGATGGGCGGGAAAACATTCAGTACTTC
CASSLPRDGRENIQYF
>few|TRBV24-1|.|TRBJ2-5
TGTGCCACCAGTGATTTCGGACCCCAAGAGACCCAGTACTTC
CATSDFGPQETQYF
>.|TRBV5-1|.|TRBJ1-1
TGCGCCAGCAGCGGATATTCTGGCACTGAAGCTTTCTTT
CASSGYSGTEAFF
>.|TRBV7-9|.|TRBJ2-1
TGTGCCAGCAGCTTAGACAGCCTCAATGAGCAGTTCTTC
CASSLDSLNEQFF
>.|TRBV18|TRBD1|TRBJ2-5
TGTGCCAGCTCACCTGGGACAGGGGGAATACAAGAGGCCCAGTACTTC
CASSPGTGGIQEAQYF
>.|TRBV28|.|TRBJ2-1
TGTGCCAGCAGTTTTAGGGGACCGAGCTACAATGAGCAGTTCTTC
CASSFRGPSYNEQFF
>.|TRBV12-3/TRBV12-4|.|TRBJ2-1
TGTGCCAGCAGCCCTGACCCCCACGGAACCTACAATGAGCAGTTCTTC
CASSPDPHGTYNEQFF
>.|TRBV6-4|.|TRBJ2-1
TGTGCCAGCAGTGACTCCCAGGGCTACAATGAGCAGTTCTTC
CASSDSQGYNEQFF
>once|TRBV30|TRBD1|TRBJ1-1
TGTGCCTGGAGCCCAGCGACAGGGCATAGGAGCACTGAAGCTTTCTTT
CAWSPATGHRSTEAFF
>.|TRBV20-1|TRBD1|TRBJ2-3
TGCAGTGCTAGAGATAGGGGACAGGGCTACCTATCGACTAGCACAGATACGCGGTATTTT
CSARDRGQGYLSTSTDTRYF
>few|TRBV5-1|.|TRBJ2-5
TGCGCCAGCAGCGCTGCCGGGCAGGTCGGGACCCAGTACTTC
CASSAAGQVGTQYF
>few|TRBV6-1|TRBD2|TRBJ2-1
TGTGCCAGCAGTCGGACTAGCGGGAGTTATGAGCAGTTCTTC
CASSRTSGSYEQFF
>.|TRBV6-1|TRBD1|TRBJ1-2
TGTGCCAGCAGGGGACAGGGAGCCACCAACTATGGCTACACCTTC
CASRGQGATNYGYTF
>.|TRBV20-1|.|TRBJ1-4
TGCAGTGCACCCATACAGGGAGGGGAAAAACTGTTTTTT
CSAPIQGGEKLFF
>.|TRBV4-1|TRBD1|TRBJ1-1
TGCGCCAGCAGCTCCGGGACAGGGTTTAAGTACACTGAAGCTTTCTTT
CASSSGTGFKYTEAFF
>.|TRBV12-3/TRBV12-4|TRBD2|TRBJ2-7
TGTGCCAGCAGTTCCCATAGCGGGAGCTCCTACGAGCAGTACTTC
CASSSHSGSSYEQYF
>.|TRBV3-1|.|TRBJ1-4
TGTGCCAGCAGCCAACCTCACGTTGGGGGAAAACTGTTTTTT
CASSQPHVGGKLFF
>many|TRBV20-1|.|TRBJ2-7
TGCAGTGCTAGATTGGCAGAAGGCTACGAGCAGTACTTC
CSARLAEGYEQYF
>.|TRBV4-1|.|TRBJ1-2
TGCGCCAGCAGCCAAGATTGGGCCCAGGCAGGTACCTATGGCTACACCTTC
CASSQDWAQAGTYGYTF
>.|TRBV27|.|TRBJ2-7
TGTGCCAGCAGCCTAGAGAACGGGCCATCTTACGAGCAGTACTTC
CASSLENGPSYEQYF